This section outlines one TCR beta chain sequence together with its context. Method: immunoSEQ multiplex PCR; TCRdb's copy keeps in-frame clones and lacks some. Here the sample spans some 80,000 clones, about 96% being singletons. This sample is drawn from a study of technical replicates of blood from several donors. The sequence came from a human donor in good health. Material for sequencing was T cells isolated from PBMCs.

CDR3 in amino acids: CASSQGFRTGGRTEAFF. As DNA, the CDR3 is TGTGCCAGCAGCCAAGGATTCCGAACAGGGGGTCGAACTGAAGCTTTCTTT. The chain links TRBV14 to TRBJ1-1; TRBD1 matches at 8 bases. The CDR3 is 17 amino acids. J lost 5 bases, V lost 1 base, and 12 bases had no gene match. Germline lookup yields CDR1 SGHDN and CDR2 FVKESK.